The rows below give T cell receptor beta chains drawn from one sample of a study of patients and donors after allogeneic stem cell transplantation. From the RT-PCR reads, TCRdb called clonotypes with MiXCR, one entry per CDR3 protein. The table records 400,000 to 500,000 distinct CDR3 sequences, 15% to 20% of them present only once. Sequenced: blood, either unsorted or a sorted T cell fraction (not recorded which). These receptor sequences come from a human donor who was either an allogeneic HSCT recipient or a stem cell or donor lymphocyte infusion donor (not recorded which). It is not recorded whose cells these are; they may come from a transplant donor. Both conserved end residues are trimmed from each CDR3.

V gene	J gene	CDR3 protein
TRBV2	TRBJ1-5	ASSPTRTGTTAGQPQH
TRBV6-2/TRBV6-3	TRBJ2-7	ASSPAVNPYEQY
TRBV5-1	TRBJ2-2	ASSLIPGQGWELF
TRBV10-2	TRBJ2-3	ASKSGRSTDTQY
TRBV5-1	TRBJ2-2	ASSFGDRPWSGELF
TRBV29-1	TRBJ2-1	SVAAGGPKQF
TRBV6-2/TRBV6-3	TRBJ1-1	ASIGKGESGTEAF
TRBV29-1	TRBJ1-3	SGHSSGNTIY
TRBV7-2	TRBJ2-3	ASSLSFSADTQY
TRBV7-8	TRBJ2-5	ASSARPYQETQY
TRBV25-1	TRBJ1-2	ASPQLTGDGTDYGYT
TRBV20-1	TRBJ2-3	SASPGLGRERTDTQY
TRBV20-1	TRBJ2-5	SARLAGTSRETQY
TRBV6-5	TRBJ1-1	ASSTGPAEAF
TRBV18	TRBJ1-3	ASSRSSSGNTIY
TRBV12-3/TRBV12-4	TRBJ2-7	ASSRDRPPDEQY
TRBV19	TRBJ1-3	ASSINLSGNTIY
TRBV14	TRBJ2-7	ASSQGLADHYEQY
TRBV7-9	TRBJ1-1	ASSARQNMNTEAF
TRBV29-1	TRBJ2-3	SVLENKYTQY
TRBV18	TRBJ2-7	ASSPTPDGRTYEQY